Reported below is one T cell receptor (beta chain). As yet, its antigen is unknown. The data are from a study of OX40 agonist ivuxolimab in advanced cancers. Study context: Three patients got partial responses; one had hepatocellular carcinoma and two had cutaneous melanoma.

CDR3 length: 16 residues. The ends were cut back, 0 bases at V and 3 bases at J, with 12 bases in the middle. Germline loops: CDR1 MNHNS, CDR2 SASEGT. The assay was immunoSEQ multiplex PCR, and TCRdb's table has in-frame clones only and misses some. The sample carries about 48,000 clones, 75% to 90% recorded once. Findings of the study overall: Low levels of normalized T-cell clonal expansion also appeared in some nonresponders.

This receptor was identified in an adult with an advanced solid tumor such as melanoma, head and neck, liver or kidney cancer. The V call is TRBV6-1, the J call TRBJ1-5, with D tentatively TRBD1 (6 bases). This specimen was CD4+ or CD8+ T cells sorted from blood, taken in a trial of the OX40 agonist ivuxolimab. CDR3 region: CASSEARGLNNQPQHF. The CDR3 DNA is TGTGCCAGCAGTGAAGCGCGGGGGCTCAACAATCAGCCCCAGCATTTT.